The 30 T cell receptor beta chains below were found in one sample sequenced in a study of T cell responses to AZD1222 COVID-19 vaccine. TCRdb's copy holds only in-frame clones and misses some; the assay was immunoSEQ multiplex PCR. The table records about 120,000 clones, roughly 93% of them present only once. The sample consisted of peripheral blood, taken 28 days after the second AZD1222 dose. The receptors here all came from an adult who received the AZD1222 COVID-19 vaccine.

The V gene is TRBV5-5, the J gene TRBJ1-1; tentatively, D is TRBD1 (6 bases). The CDR3 is 13 amino acids. CDR1 SGHKS and CDR2 YYEKEE come from the germline V gene (reference sequence). The V end was cut by 4 bases, the J end by 5 bases, with 12 bases between. CDR3 bases: TGTGCCAGCAGCCCGACAGGCACAACTGAAGCTTTCTTT. As protein: CASSPTGTTEAFF.

The chain employs TRBV28 and TRBJ2-7, with a possible D match to TRBD2 (6 bases). This CDR3 is built from 12 residues. With 6 bases removed from V and 6 bases from J, the gap between germline ends came to 12 bases. CDR1 and CDR2 (germline): MDHEN, SYDVKM. The CDR3 here is CASRGGGSEQYF. The CDR3 nucleotides read TGTGCCAGCAGGGGAGGTGGATCCGAGCAGTACTTC. Supplemented by reference TRBV28 and TRBJ2-7, the full variable domain reads DVKVTQSSRYLVKRTGEKVFLECVQDMDHENMFWYRQDPGLGLRLIYFSYDVKMKEKGDIPEGYSVSREKKERFSLILESASTNQTSMYLCASRGGGSEQYFGPGTRLTVT.

The genes are TRBV6-5 and TRBJ2-7, with 8 positions matching TRBD1. Trimming cost V 0 bases and J 3 bases; bases outside gene matches: 7. This CDR3 is 16 amino acids long. Germline V gene sequence: CDR1 MNHEY, CDR2 SVGAGI. CDR3 region: CASSYSATGEGYEQYF. CDR3 coding DNA: TGTGCCAGCAGTTACTCCGCGACAGGGGAAGGCTACGAGCAGTACTTC.

A single count supports this clone. The chain combines TRBV12-3 or TRBV12-4 with TRBJ1-2; D unclear. Trimming pared 6 bases from V and 2 bases from J, leaving 10 bases between. The CDR3 is made up of 13 amino acids. This chain's CDR3 is CASSLGRNYGYTF. The CDR3 coding sequence is TGTGCCAGCAGCCTAGGGCGAAACTATGGCTACACCTTC.

This chain joins TRBV5-4 and TRBJ1-6; D uncertain. V was shortened by 0 bases and J by 8 bases, with 6 bases between the two germline ends. CDR3 length: 13 residues. CDR1 SGHNT and CDR2 YYREEE come from the germline V gene (reference sequence). For the CDR3, the DNA is TGTGCCAGCAGCTTGGCCACGTATTCACCCCTCCACTTT. It specifies CASSLATYSPLHF.

The sample holds a few counts of this clone. The chain has TRBV15 and TRBJ1-6; no firm D call. Germline-derived CDR1 and CDR2 are LNHNV and YYDKDF (reference sequence). CDR3 length equals 13 residues. With 1 base removed from V and 9 bases from J, the gap between germline ends came to 7 bases. The DNA for the CDR3 is TGTGCCACCAGCAGAGTACATGGTTCACCCCTCCACTTT. Translation: CATSRVHGSPLHF.

The chain links TRBV27 to TRBJ1-5, with D possibly TRBD1 on 5 matching bases. Germline V gene lookup returns CDR1 MNHEY and CDR2 SMNVEV (reference sequence). This CDR3 has 14 amino acids. V was pared by 4 bases and J by 0 bases, with 7 bases between. The CDR3 DNA is TGTGCCAGCAGTTGGCAGGGTAGCAATCAGCCCCAGCATTTT. Translation gives CASSWQGSNQPQHF.

This chain connects TRBV7-2 to TRBJ1-5; 7 nucleotides agree with TRBD1. The CDR3 has 14 amino acids. The V gene end was trimmed by 5 bases and the J gene end by 6 bases; junction bases not matched to a gene: 7. Germline CDR1 SGHTA, CDR2 FQGNSA. As DNA, the CDR3 is TGTGCCAGCAGCCCTCGACAGGGTCGTCAGCCCCAGCATTTT. Amino acid sequence: CASSPRQGRQPQHF.

This chain links TRBV2 with TRBJ2-1; D remains unclear. V was clipped by 3 bases and J by 9 bases, with 9 bases between them. This CDR3 has 12 amino acids. Per the germline V gene, CDR1 is SNHLY and CDR2 is FYNNEI. CDR3 nucleotides: TGTGCCAGCAGTGAGCCATTCGGTGAGCAGTTCTTC. Its translation: CASSEPFGEQFF.

The chain couples TRBV21-1 to TRBJ2-7. TRBV21-1 is listed as a pseudogene. This CDR3 is built from 15 residues. This chain's CDR3 is CASSKTSGQSYEQYF. The DNA for the CDR3 is TGTGCCAGCAGCAAGACCAGCGGACAATCCTACGAGCAGTACTTC.

The chain uses TRBV29-1 and TRBJ1-1; unclear D gene. The V gene lost 4 bases and the J gene lost 4 bases, with 4 bases spanning the gap. The germline V gene has CDR1 SQVTM and CDR2 ANQGSEA. The length of the CDR3 is 10 residues. This CDR3 is CSVGGTEAFF. In nucleotides, the CDR3 is TGCAGCGTTGGAGGCACTGAAGCTTTCTTT.

The chain carries TRBV19 and TRBJ1-2, with TRBD1 matching over 9 bases. V shed 4 bases and J 8 bases; nucleotides not matched to a gene: 8. CDR3 size: 14 residues. Germline V CDR1 and CDR2: LNHDA, SQIVND (reference sequence). Here the CDR3 DNA reads TGTGCCAGTAGTACACGGGACAGGGCAGAAGGCTACACCTTC. Encoded protein: CASSTRDRAEGYTF.

The chain carries TRBV30 and TRBJ2-2; TRBD2 matches 9 bases. With 1 base clipped from V and 3 bases from J, the junction kept 3 bases outside the gene matches. There are 15 residues in the CDR3. CDR1 is GTSNPN and CDR2 is SVGIG in the germline V gene (reference sequence). CDR3 DNA sequence: TGTGCCTGGAGTGAGACTAGCGGATACACCGGGGAGCTGTTTTTT. Protein: CAWSETSGYTGELFF.

The V and J genes are TRBV5-1 and TRBJ2-7; no firm D call. This CDR3 has 15 amino acids. Looked up from germline, CDR1 is SGHRS and CDR2 is YFSETQ. V was pared by 2 bases and J by 6 bases, with 18 bases between. The CDR3 spells CASSFNSPTSAEQYF. The CDR3 DNA is TGCGCCAGCAGCTTTAACAGCCCCACATCGGCCGAGCAGTACTTC.

V and J are TRBV11-2 and TRBJ1-6; no firm D call. Trimming left V 3 bases short and J 8 bases short, with 8 bases between. CDR3 length: 13 amino acids. CDR1 is SGHAT and CDR2 is FQNNGV in the germline V gene. This chain's CDR3 is CASSFSGDSPLHF. CDR3 DNA: TGTGCCAGCAGCTTCTCAGGAGATTCACCCCTCCACTTT.

The V gene is TRBV7-9, the J gene TRBJ1-1; no clear D. The CDR3 consists of 14 residues. Trimming pared 3 bases from V and 7 bases from J, leaving 15 bases between. Germline-derived CDR1 and CDR2 are SEHNR and FQNEAQ (reference sequence). The CDR3 spells CASSLTHSDGEAFF. DNA of the CDR3: TGTGCCAGCAGCTTGACTCATTCTGACGGTGAAGCTTTCTTT.

A few counts support this clone. This rearrangement joins TRBV4-1 to TRBJ2-1, with 8 bases aligning to TRBD2. This CDR3 region has 18 residues. Losses at the gene ends were 2 bases for V and 9 bases for J; bases not matched to a gene: 18. Germline V gene lookup returns CDR1 MGHRA and CDR2 YSYEKL. The CDR3 is CASSQMFGREVSWGEQFF. CDR3 bases: TGCGCCAGCAGCCAAATGTTCGGGCGGGAGGTCTCTTGGGGTGAGCAGTTCTTC.

The chain joins TRBV18 to TRBJ1-5; 9 positions agree with TRBD1. CDR1 and CDR2 from the germline V gene are KGHSH and LQKENI. The trim removed 6 bases at V and 6 bases at J, leaving 9 bases unmatched. The CDR3 contains 15 residues. The CDR3 DNA sequence: TGTGCCAGCTCCCCGGGACAGGGTTCGAGTCAGCCCCAGCATTTT. Translated, it gives CASSPGQGSSQPQHF. Full variable domain (rest looked up from reference TRBV18 and TRBJ1-5): NAGVMQNPRHLVRRRGQEARLRCSPMKGHSHVYWYRQLPEEGLKFMVYLQKENIIDESGMPKERFSAEFPKEGPSILRIQQVVRGDSAAYFCASSPGQGSSQPQHFGDGTRLSIL.

V is TRBV11-3 and J is TRBJ2-1; the match to TRBD2 covers 7 bases. V lost 2 bases and J lost 8; bases outside the gene matches: 3. This CDR3 has 13 residues. Germline V gives CDR1 SGHNT, CDR2 YENEEA. CDR3 DNA sequence: TGTGCCAGCAGCTTAATGGGAGGGGATGAGCAGTTCTTC. This translates into CASSLMGGDEQFF.

This sequence joins TRBV5-6 and TRBJ1-1; 10 positions agree with TRBD1. The CDR3 consists of 17 residues. The germline V gene encodes CDR1 SGHDT and CDR2 YYEEEE. V trimming: 4 bases; J trimming: 0 bases; junction bases outside the gene matches: 9. The DNA for the CDR3 is TGTGCCAGCAGCCCTTGGACAGGGGGAATCATGAACACTGAAGCTTTCTTT. Protein sequence: CASSPWTGGIMNTEAFF.

V usage is TRBV18 and J usage is TRBJ2-3, with D possibly matching TRBD2 (6 bases). Trimming pared 4 bases from V and 6 bases from J, leaving 11 bases between. Germline-derived CDR1 and CDR2 are KGHSH and LQKENI. The CDR3 length is 13 residues. CDR3 sequence (DNA): TGTGCCAGCTCACGCGGGGACCTCGATACGCAGTATTTT. It specifies CASSRGDLDTQYF.

Concerning this clone: At one boundary the junction diverges from the germline segment, which might be a read error. The genes are TRBV18 and TRBJ2-7; possibly TRBD1 for D (6 bases). CDR1 is KGHSH, CDR2 LQKENI, per germline. The CDR3 runs 13 residues. The CDR3 loop is CASSPRGSDEQYF. The DNA for the CDR3 is TGTGCCAGCTCACCCAGGGGCTCCGACGAGCAGTACTTC.

As regards this clone: At the DNA level, this CDR3 is encoded by other sequences in the same sample as well. The chain recombines TRBV7-3 with TRBJ1-6; 7 nucleotides align to TRBD1. CDR3 length: 14 amino acids. J lost 5 bases, V lost 3 bases, and 1 base had no gene match. Germline V lookup: CDR1 SGHTA, CDR2 FQGTGA. CDR3: CASSLGTDNSPLHF. CDR3 bases: TGTGCCAGCAGCTTGGGGACAGATAATTCACCCCTCCACTTT.

This clone has just a few counts. The CDR3 nucleotides read TGTGCCAGCAGTTGGACCGAGGCTCAGCCCCAGCATTTT. Translated: CASSWTEAQPQHF. The chain carries TRBV6-2 or TRBV6-3 and TRBJ1-5; D unresolved. Germline CDR1 MNHEY, CDR2 SVGEGT. The CDR3 is 13 amino acids. The V gene lost 4 bases and the J gene lost 6 bases, with 10 bases spanning the gap.

The genes are TRBV2 and TRBJ1-4; the D is unclear. CDR1 is SNHLY, CDR2 FYNNEI, per germline. The germline V and J ends were trimmed by 7 bases and 5 bases, with 23 bases remaining between them. CDR3 length equals 17 residues. DNA of the CDR3: TGTGCCAGCATCCCTTGGGAGGTTTTGAGGGAAAATGAAAAACTGTTTTTT. Its translation is CASIPWEVLRENEKLFF.

The rearrangement uses TRBV3-1 (or the pseudogene TRBV3-2) and TRBJ2-1; possible D gene TRBD2, 6 bases. This CDR3 comprises 13 residues. The ends were cut back, 3 bases at V and 8 bases at J, with 11 bases in the middle. CDR1 and CDR2 from the germline V gene are LGHDT and YNNKEL (reference sequence). The CDR3 DNA is TGTGCCAGCAGCCACCTGGGGGGTGATGAGCAGTTCTTC. Its protein is CASSHLGGDEQFF.

The V and J genes are TRBV19 and TRBJ1-5, with a tentative D call TRBD1 (5 bases). Looked up from germline, CDR1 is LNHDA and CDR2 is SQIVND (reference sequence). The CDR3 is 13 amino acids. V lost 5 bases to trimming and J lost 5 bases, with 10 bases between them. The CDR3 loop is CASSPGGHQPQHF. The CDR3 coding sequence is TGTGCCAGTAGTCCCGGGGGACATCAGCCCCAGCATTTT. The whole variable domain, filled in from reference TRBV19 and TRBJ1-5, reads DGGITQSPKYLFRKEGQNVTLSCEQNLNHDAMYWYRQDPGQGLRLIYYSQIVNDFQKGDIAEGYSVSREKKESFPLTVTSAQKNPTAFYLCASSPGGHQPQHFGDGTRLSIL.

The genes are TRBV29-1 and TRBJ1-2, with 9 bases identical to TRBD1. Germline V gene data show CDR1 as SQVTM and CDR2 as ANQGSEA. CDR3 length: 15 residues. V lost 7 bases to trimming and J lost 3 bases; unmatched junction nucleotides: 12. Here the CDR3 DNA reads TGCAGCGCCCCTGCTACAGGGGGCTTGGACTATGGCTACACCTTC. Translating gives CSAPATGGLDYGYTF.

The genes are TRBV19 and TRBJ2-7, with D possibly matching TRBD2 (5 bases). There are 15 residues in the CDR3. Germline V gene sequence: CDR1 LNHDA, CDR2 SQIVND (reference sequence). The V end lost 6 bases, the J end lost 7 bases, and 22 bases lay between the germline ends. CDR3 region: CASRQPGMPLSEQYF. The CDR3 DNA reads TGTGCCAGTAGACAGCCCGGGATGCCTTTATCGGAGCAGTACTTC.

The chain is built from TRBV6-5 and TRBJ2-2, with D tentatively TRBD2 (5 bases). Germline V gene lookup returns CDR1 MNHEY and CDR2 SVGAGI. V was clipped by 6 bases and J by 6 bases, with 11 bases between them. The CDR3 length is 13 residues. The DNA of the CDR3 is TGTGCCAGCAGCCAACGGGATTCCGGGGAGCTGTTTTTT. Translating gives CASSQRDSGELFF.